The 26 T cell receptor beta chains listed next were all sequenced from one sample in a study of CD8+CD57+ T cells in acquired aplastic anemia. Both TCR beta VDJ combination and CDR3 sequence profiling were carried out. Genomic DNA was the template for this profiling. TCRdb recomputed calls from the reads with MiXCR, one row per CDR3 protein. The sample holds approximately 98,000 distinct CDR3 sequences, roughly 51% seen once. The sample taken for sequencing was sorted CD4+, CD8+, or CD8+CD57+ T cells (not recorded which) from PBMCs. These receptors came from a human donor in good health, serving as a control.

CDR3 DNA: TGCGCCAGCAGCCAAGATCGGGATAGCGGGGGTGGGGAGCTGTTTTTT. Residues: CASSQDRDSGGGELFF. This rearrangement joins TRBV4-3 to TRBJ2-2; 9 nucleotides match TRBD2. Looked up from germline, CDR1 is LGHNA and CDR2 is YSLEER. This CDR3 region has 16 residues. The V and J ends lost 0 bases and 8 bases, in that order; junction bases with no gene match: 7.

This chain connects TRBV9 to TRBJ2-1, with TRBD1 as a possible D gene (6 bases). Germline CDR1 reads SGDLS; CDR2 reads YYNGEE. V lost 3 bases and J 5 bases, leaving 9 bases between the germline ends. The CDR3 contains 13 residues. CDR3 sequence: CASSDRVDNEQFF. CDR3 nucleotide sequence: TGTGCCAGCAGCGACAGGGTGGACAATGAGCAGTTCTTC.

This clonotype appeared many times. The V gene is TRBV4-3, the J gene TRBJ2-7, with D hard to call. CDR1 LGHNA and CDR2 YSLEER come from the germline V gene. The CDR3 has 14 residues. Trimming pared 0 bases from V and 4 bases from J, leaving 10 bases between. CDR3 DNA: TGCGCCAGCAGCCAAGACATCCTCGGTTACGAGCAGTACTTC. It translates to CASSQDILGYEQYF.

This clonotype was recorded many times. V and J are TRBV24-1 and TRBJ2-1; 9 bases are a match to TRBD1. Germline V gives CDR1 KGHDR, CDR2 SFDVKD. V shed 1 base, J shed 7 bases, and the junction held 13 bases outside the gene matches. CDR3 length: 18 amino acids. The CDR3 sequence: CATSDLYSGTGIRNEQFF. CDR3 in DNA: TGTGCCACCAGTGATTTATATTCCGGGACAGGGATTAGGAATGAGCAGTTCTTC.

The chain carries TRBV19 and TRBJ2-6; D ambiguous. V was cut by 6 bases and J by 2 bases, with 8 bases left in between. The CDR3 is made up of 14 amino acids. Germline V lookup: CDR1 LNHDA, CDR2 SQIVND (reference sequence). The CDR3 spells CASRPTTGANVLTF. The CDR3, as DNA: TGTGCCAGTAGGCCGACAACTGGGGCCAACGTCCTGACTTTC.

This clonotype was observed a handful of times. This rearrangement joins TRBV10-3 to TRBJ2-7; D is perhaps TRBD1 or TRBD2 (5 bases each). The V end lost 6 bases, the J end lost 0 bases, and 12 bases lay between the germline ends. The CDR3 extends over 14 amino acids. CDR1 and CDR2 from the germline V gene are ENHRY and SYGVKD. CDR3 nucleotides: TGTGCCATCAGAGCCGGGACGGGCTCCTACGAGCAGTACTTC. This gives the protein CAIRAGTGSYEQYF.

With regard to this clonotype: A read error may explain this, as a much larger clone is one base away. The rearrangement uses TRBV12-3 or TRBV12-4 and TRBJ1-4; a weak D match, TRBD1 (5 bases). The CDR3 spans 15 residues. The germline V and J ends were trimmed by 2 bases and 3 bases, with 10 bases remaining between them. CDR3 sequence (DNA): TGTGCCAGCAGTTTAAGGACAAGCCCTAATGAAAAACTGTTTTTT. It specifies CASSLRTSPNEKLFF.

The table lists this clonotype with a count of one. The CDR3 sequence: CASSLDLQPQHF. In nucleotides, the CDR3 is TGTGCCAGCAGCTTGGACCTCCAGCCCCAGCATTTT. The V and J genes are TRBV5-5 and TRBJ1-5; no firm D call. CDR1 is SGHKS, CDR2 YYEKEE, per germline (reference sequence). Between the trimmed V and J ends, which lost 0 bases and 7 bases, there was a span of 5 bases. The CDR3 runs 12 residues.

About this clonotype itself: The junction departs from the called germline gene at one end, perhaps through a read error. The V and J genes are TRBV5-1 and TRBJ1-2; TRBD1 is a possible D gene (6 bases). The CDR3 sequence is 13 residues long. Germline loops: CDR1 SGHRS, CDR2 YFSETQ. CDR3 amino acids: CTSTRGSLYGYTF. The CDR3 DNA is TGCACCAGCACCAGGGGATCTCTCTATGGCTACACCTTC.

J is TRBJ2-7 and V is TRBV29-1; 8 positions agree with TRBD1. The length of the CDR3 is 13 residues. The germline gives CDR1 SQVTM, CDR2 ANQGSEA. J gave up 5 bases and V 4 bases, and 7 bases lay outside the gene matches. CDR3 in amino acids: CSVARTGFNEQYF. For the CDR3, the DNA is TGCAGCGTTGCCCGGACAGGGTTTAACGAGCAGTACTTC.

The chain recombines TRBV29-1 with TRBJ1-1; 9 bases agree with TRBD1. This CDR3 contains 11 residues. From germline, CDR1 is SQVTM and CDR2 ANQGSEA. V shed 1 base and J 11 bases; nucleotides not matched to a gene: 2. The chain's CDR3 is CSVEGTGVAFF. The CDR3 DNA sequence: TGCAGCGTTGAAGGGACAGGGGTTGCTTTCTTT.

The sample holds many counts of this clonotype. V and J are TRBV6-1 and TRBJ2-7; D uncertain. Deletions cut 5 bases from V and 9 bases from J, with 14 bases between. The CDR3 runs 12 residues. Germline CDR1 reads MNHNS; CDR2 reads SASEGT. The CDR3 DNA follows: TGTGCCAGCAGTCCTGATAGTACGAGGCAGTACTTC. This codes for CASSPDSTRQYF.

This clonotype was detected many times. The chain uses TRBV6-5 and TRBJ2-7; perhaps TRBD1 as D (5 bases). This CDR3 is built from 12 residues. Germline V gene lookup returns CDR1 MNHEY and CDR2 SVGAGI. V gave up 6 bases and J gave up 4 bases, with 10 bases separating them. The CDR3 DNA sequence: TGTGCCAGCAGCCAGGGCAAATACGAGCAGTACTTC. The encoded protein is CASSQGKYEQYF.

This chain links TRBV24-1 with TRBJ1-5; 7 bases map to TRBD1. This CDR3 region has 17 residues. Germline V CDR1 and CDR2: KGHDR, SFDVKD. Germline trimming cut 3 bases from V and 1 base from J; bases unmatched to any gene: 8. CDR3 in DNA: TGTGCCACCAGTGATCCTCCAGGGGGACACAGCAATCAGCCCCAGCATTTT. Its protein product is CATSDPPGGHSNQPQHF.

This chain connects TRBV2 to TRBJ2-7, with D tentatively TRBD2 (6 bases). V dropped 2 bases and J dropped 2 bases, with 13 bases sitting between them. The CDR3 runs to 15 residues. Looked up from germline, CDR1 is SNHLY and CDR2 is FYNNEI. The CDR3 is CASSERGTLAYEQYF. For the CDR3, the DNA is TGTGCCAGCAGTGAACGGGGGACTCTAGCCTACGAGCAGTACTTC.

J is TRBJ2-7 and V is TRBV20-1, with 7 bases lining up with TRBD1. CDR3 length: 14 amino acids. The germline gives CDR1 DFQATT, CDR2 SNEGSKA (reference sequence). The J segment lost 6 bases and the V segment lost 3 bases, leaving 11 bases of the junction unmatched. The CDR3 reads CSARRQGQWAEQYF. The CDR3, as DNA: TGCAGTGCTAGGCGACAGGGCCAATGGGCCGAGCAGTACTTC.

In this sample, this clonotype turned up many times. The chain couples TRBV29-1 to TRBJ2-1; the D call may be TRBD1 or TRBD2 (6 bases each). Trimming stripped 0 bases from V and 6 bases from J, with 21 bases between. CDR3 length equals 17 residues. The germline V gene has CDR1 SQVTM and CDR2 ANQGSEA. The CDR3 DNA follows: TGCAGCGTTGAAGATCCAACCTGGCGGGACACCTTCAATGAGCAGTTCTTC. Translating it yields CSVEDPTWRDTFNEQFF.

The chain carries TRBV11-1 and TRBJ2-3; 8 bases fit TRBD2. Per germline, CDR1 SGHAT and CDR2 FQDESV (reference sequence). Unmatched junction bases numbered 9, after V lost 10 bases and J lost 0 bases. CDR3 size: 15 residues. The CDR3 reads CAIPSGGSSTDTQYF. In DNA form, the CDR3 reads TGTGCCATCCCGAGCGGGGGCTCTAGCACAGATACGCAGTATTTT.

CDR3 sequence reads: CASCLRTGGKGTQYF. The CDR3 DNA reads as TGCGCCAGTTGCTTAAGGACAGGCGGTAAAGGGACCCAGTACTTC. V is TRBV5-1 and J is TRBJ2-5, with 7 nucleotides matching TRBD1. Germline V gene sequence: CDR1 SGHRS, CDR2 YFSETQ. With V trimmed by 8 bases and J by 7 bases, 17 bases remained unmatched. The CDR3 is made up of 15 amino acids. Supplemented by reference TRBV5-1 and TRBJ2-5, the full variable domain reads KAGVTQTPRYLIKTRGQQVTLSCSPISGHRSVSWYQQTPGQGLQFLFEYFSETQRNKGNFPGRFSGRQFSNSRSEMNVSTLELGDSALYLCASCLRTGGKGTQYFGPGTRLLVL.

This chain links TRBV20-1 with TRBJ1-2; the match to TRBD1 covers 11 bases. V lost 5 bases, J lost 4 bases, and 9 bases stayed unmatched. This CDR3 is 15 amino acids long. The germline V gene encodes CDR1 DFQATT and CDR2 SNEGSKA (reference sequence). The CDR3 nucleotides read TGCAGTGCTGGACGGACAGGGGGCGCGAGCTATGGCTACACCTTC. Translation: CSAGRTGGASYGYTF.

This clonotype appeared many times. This chain uses TRBV6-1 with TRBJ1-2; D is perhaps TRBD1 (6 bases). This CDR3 spans 13 amino acids. V lost 3 bases, J lost 8 bases, and 13 bases lay in between. CDR1 is MNHNS and CDR2 is SASEGT in the germline V gene. CDR3 sequence: CASSETGIQGYTF. Here the CDR3 DNA reads TGTGCCAGCAGTGAGACAGGAATCCAAGGCTACACCTTC.

The V call is TRBV15, the J call TRBJ1-4, with no clear D. The CDR3 loop spans 13 amino acids. The germline V and J ends were trimmed by 5 bases and 7 bases, with 11 bases remaining between them. Germline CDR1 LNHNV, CDR2 YYDKDF (reference sequence). The DNA for the CDR3 is TGTGCCACCAGCGCGGACGGGAGTGAAAAACTGTTTTTT. This translates into CATSADGSEKLFF.

The V and J genes are TRBV29-1 and TRBJ2-3; 7 nucleotides line up with TRBD2. The V gene end was trimmed by 2 bases and the J gene end by 2 bases; junction bases not matched to a gene: 7. Per germline, CDR1 SQVTM and CDR2 ANQGSEA. The CDR3 length is 15 residues. CDR3 sequence (DNA): TGCAGCGTTGAACTAGCGGTTAGATACACAGATACGCAGTATTTT. Amino acids: CSVELAVRYTDTQYF.

The genes are TRBV6-1 and TRBJ2-7; 7 positions agree with TRBD2. After removal of 11 bases from V and 0 bases from J, the junction contained 10 bases not matched to a gene. The CDR3 is 14 amino acids. Germline V CDR1 and CDR2: MNHNS, SASEGT. CDR3 sequence reads: CARPLAESSYEQYF. CDR3 DNA: TGTGCCCGCCCCCTAGCGGAGAGCTCCTACGAGCAGTACTTC.

The rearrangement uses TRBV20-1 and TRBJ1-6; TRBD1 aligns across 7 bases. Germline V lookup: CDR1 DFQATT, CDR2 SNEGSKA (reference sequence). This CDR3 comprises 16 residues. Losses at the gene ends were 0 bases for V and 5 bases for J; bases not matched to a gene: 7. In DNA, the CDR3 is TGCAGTGCTAGAGATGAAGGGGGCGGGAATAATTCACCCCTCCACTTT. This sequence encodes CSARDEGGGNNSPLHF.

Turning to this clonotype: A read error is likely, as this CDR3 ends without the conserved phenylalanine or tryptophan. The J gene is TRBJ2-7, the V gene TRBV24-1; 9 nucleotides match TRBD1. Per germline, CDR1 KGHDR and CDR2 SFDVKD. This CDR3 comprises 13 residues. After removal of 11 bases from V and 4 bases from J, the junction contained 8 bases not matched to a gene. In DNA form, the CDR3 reads TGTGCCATAGATGGCGGACAGGGGTACGAGCAGTACTCC. This codes for CAIDGGQGYEQYS.